The 29 T cell receptor beta chains below come from one sample, sequenced in a study of blood T cell repertoires in COVID-19. Libraries were prepared by immunoSEQ multiplex PCR; TCRdb keeps only in-frame clonotypes and omits some of them. Here the sample spans approximately 290,000 clones, about nine tenths being singletons. Sequenced: peripheral blood. The receptors originated from a man aged 18 to 30 with active or convalescent COVID-19.

The rearrangement uses TRBV27 and TRBJ2-1; TRBD1 matches 9 bases. Trimming cost V 5 bases and J 5 bases; bases outside gene matches: 10. This CDR3 is 16 amino acids long. Germline CDR1 reads MNHEY; CDR2 reads SMNVEV (reference sequence). DNA of the CDR3: TGTGCCAGCAGTAAGTTGTACGGACAGGGGAACAATGAGCAGTTCTTC. It specifies CASSKLYGQGNNEQFF.

Only a few counts were recorded for this clone. The gene calls are TRBV7-9 and TRBJ1-2, with D tentatively TRBD1 (5 bases). Germline loops: CDR1 SEHNR, CDR2 FQNEAQ (reference sequence). Between the trimmed V and J ends, which lost 3 bases and 4 bases, there was a span of 15 bases. The CDR3 is 15 residues long. The chain's CDR3 is CASSFREGWAYGYTF. Written as DNA, the CDR3 is TGTGCCAGCAGCTTCAGGGAGGGTTGGGCCTATGGCTACACCTTC.

The chain uses TRBV19 and TRBJ2-7; TRBD1 matches at 9 bases. Germline CDR1 reads LNHDA; CDR2 reads SQIVND (reference sequence). The junction had 6 bases not matched to a gene; V was cut back by 6 bases and J by 3 bases. The CDR3 extends over 14 amino acids. CDR3 residues: CASRNRGRGYEQYF. The CDR3 DNA sequence: TGTGCCAGTAGGAACAGGGGGCGAGGCTACGAGCAGTACTTC.

The gene calls are TRBV3-1 (or the pseudogene TRBV3-2) and TRBJ2-7; tentatively, D is TRBD2 (5 bases). With 1 base removed from V and 5 bases from J, the gap between germline ends came to 6 bases. Looked up from germline, CDR1 is LGHDT and CDR2 is YNNKEL (reference sequence). The CDR3 sequence is 12 residues long. The CDR3, as DNA: TGTGCCAGCAGCCAAGCGGGAAACGAGCAGTACTTC. As protein: CASSQAGNEQYF.

The sample holds one count of this clone. V usage is TRBV7-8 and J usage is TRBJ1-2; a possible D gene is TRBD1 (6 bases). Germline lookup yields CDR1 SGHVS and CDR2 FQNEAQ. Trimming stripped 6 bases from V and 5 bases from J, with 13 bases between. CDR3 size: 13 residues. CDR3 sequence (DNA): TGTGCCAGCAGATCCGGGACACAGTATGGCTACACCTTC. The encoded protein is CASRSGTQYGYTF. Looking up the rest from reference TRBV7-8 and TRBJ1-2 gives the full variable domain: GAGVSQSPRYKVAKRGQDVALRCDPISGHVSLFWYQQALGQGPEFLTYFQNEAQLDKSGLPSDRFFAERPEGSVSTLKIQRTQQEDSAVYLCASRSGTQYGYTFGSGTRLTVV.

This chain uses TRBV5-6 with TRBJ1-1; D not certain. The V gene's germline CDR1 is SGHDT and CDR2 YYEEEE. This CDR3 is 15 amino acids long. V shed 0 bases and J shed 11 bases, with 20 bases lying between them. CDR3 sequence (DNA): TGTGCCAGCAGCTTGGACCACCGGGGTTATTCGAAGGCTTTCTTT. It yields the protein CASSLDHRGYSKAFF.

The chain carries TRBV9 and TRBJ2-3; D gene uncertain. Germline assignment: CDR1 SGDLS and CDR2 YYNGEE. The CDR3 totals 15 residues. Trimming removed 3 bases at V and 3 bases at J, with 14 bases between. CDR3 residues: CASSEAPSRTDTQYF. CDR3 DNA: TGTGCCAGCAGCGAGGCCCCATCGCGGACAGATACGCAGTATTTT.

The V gene is TRBV7-8, the J gene TRBJ2-7, with D perhaps matching TRBD2 (6 bases). With 2 bases removed from V and 3 bases from J, the gap between germline ends came to 11 bases. CDR1 is SGHVS, CDR2 FQNEAQ, per germline. The CDR3 is 14 amino acids. In DNA form, the CDR3 reads TGTGCCAGCAGCTTACCTAGCGAGAGCTACGAGCAGTACTTC. Encoded protein: CASSLPSESYEQYF.

The chain is built from TRBV6-5 and TRBJ2-3; perhaps TRBD1 as D (5 bases). Germline V CDR1 and CDR2: MNHEY, SVGAGI. The V and J ends lost 4 bases and 4 bases respectively, with 9 bases between them. The CDR3 is 13 amino acids. CDR3 sequence: CASSSPGPDTQYF. CDR3 DNA: TGTGCCAGCAGTTCCCCAGGGCCAGATACGCAGTATTTT.

This chain links TRBV4-1 with TRBJ1-1, with 10 bases identical to TRBD1. The CDR3 covers 16 residues. Looked up from germline, CDR1 is MGHRA and CDR2 is YSYEKL. V was clipped by 3 bases and J by 0 bases; unmatched bases: 4. This CDR3 reads CASSQRQGALNTEAFF. For the CDR3, the DNA is TGCGCCAGCAGCCAGCGACAGGGGGCCCTGAACACTGAAGCTTTCTTT.

The CDR3 DNA is TGTGCCAGCAGCTCCCCGGGACAGGTCACAGATACGCAGTATTTT. This codes for CASSSPGQVTDTQYF. The chain recombines TRBV7-3 with TRBJ2-3, with 8 bases identical to TRBD1. V shed 4 bases, J shed 2 bases, and the junction held 5 bases outside the gene matches. The CDR3 is made up of 15 amino acids. Per germline, CDR1 SGHTA and CDR2 FQGTGA.

The chain links TRBV19 to TRBJ1-6; possible D gene TRBD1, 6 bases. The V end lost 5 bases, the J end lost 5 bases, and 13 bases lay between the germline ends. Germline V gene data show CDR1 as LNHDA and CDR2 as SQIVND (reference sequence). This CDR3 region has 15 residues. The CDR3, as DNA: TGTGCCAGTAGTGCCCGGGCAGGGGATAATTCACCCCTCCACTTT. As protein: CASSARAGDNSPLHF.

V usage is TRBV19 and J usage is TRBJ2-7, with 9 bases aligning to TRBD2. Germline V gene sequence: CDR1 LNHDA, CDR2 SQIVND (reference sequence). The CDR3 has 16 amino acids. V dropped 3 bases and J dropped 1; count of bases not matched to a gene: 7. CDR3 residues: CASSILSSGKSYEQYF. The CDR3 DNA reads as TGTGCCAGTAGTATCCTCTCTAGCGGGAAGTCCTACGAGCAGTACTTC.

The rearrangement joins TRBV9 to TRBJ2-5; 12 bases match TRBD2. The V and J ends lost 0 bases and 3 bases, in that order; junction bases with no gene match: 3. This CDR3 is 16 amino acids long. Germline loops: CDR1 SGDLS, CDR2 YYNGEE. The CDR3 DNA is TGTGCCAGCAGCGTAGGACTAGCGGGGGCAAAAGAGACCCAGTACTTC. It translates to CASSVGLAGAKETQYF.

The chain employs TRBV7-9 and TRBJ2-5; TRBD1 agrees at 7 bases. Per the germline V gene, CDR1 is SEHNR and CDR2 is FQNEAQ (reference sequence). The CDR3 has 14 amino acids. The trim removed 4 bases at V and 5 bases at J, leaving 7 bases unmatched. The CDR3 nucleotides are TGTGCCAGCAGCTCACTAGGGGGCATCGAGACCCAGTACTTC. Residues: CASSSLGGIETQYF.

V and J are TRBV18 and TRBJ2-1; TRBD2 matches 13 bases. The CDR3 runs 16 residues. The V and J ends lost 3 bases and 8 bases, in that order; junction bases with no gene match: 7. Germline loops: CDR1 KGHSH, CDR2 LQKENI. CDR3 DNA: TGTGCCAGCTCACCGATGGGACTAGCGGGGAGCCATGAGCAGTTCTTC. Translated: CASSPMGLAGSHEQFF.

This clone has only a few counts. The chain uses TRBV7-3 and TRBJ1-1, with D perhaps matching TRBD1 (6 bases). Per germline, CDR1 SGHTA and CDR2 FQGTGA. Trimming took off 5 bases at V and 3 bases at J, with 19 bases between the two ends. The CDR3 has 16 residues. CDR3 loop: CASSLVPDRTYTEAFF. The CDR3 DNA follows: TGTGCCAGCAGCCTTGTGCCCGACAGGACTTACACTGAAGCTTTCTTT.

V usage is TRBV11-2 and J usage is TRBJ1-1; D not certain. Looked up from germline, CDR1 is SGHAT and CDR2 is FQNNGV. Trimming left V 2 bases short and J 0 bases short, with 10 bases between. The CDR3 runs 15 residues. The CDR3 here is CASSLTAPMNTEAFF. The CDR3, as DNA: TGTGCCAGCAGCTTAACAGCTCCCATGAACACTGAAGCTTTCTTT.

V is TRBV6-6 and J is TRBJ2-5; D is unresolved. The V gene lost 2 bases and the J gene lost 4 bases, with 8 bases spanning the gap. This CDR3 contains 13 residues. In germline, CDR1 is MNHNY, CDR2 SVGAGI (reference sequence). The DNA of the CDR3 is TGTGCCAGCAGTTACGTAACGAGAGAGACCCAGTACTTC. Amino acid sequence: CASSYVTRETQYF.

This sequence joins TRBV6-5 and TRBJ1-1; D may be TRBD1 (6 bases). The germline V gene has CDR1 MNHEY and CDR2 SVGAGI. There are 14 residues in the CDR3. V lost 6 bases and J lost 4, with 15 bases in between. CDR3 region: CASRPHRVATEAFF. CDR3 sequence (DNA): TGTGCCAGCAGACCACACAGGGTTGCCACTGAAGCTTTCTTT.

The rearrangement joins TRBV19 to TRBJ1-2; D is perhaps TRBD1 (6 bases). Germline lookup yields CDR1 LNHDA and CDR2 SQIVND (reference sequence). V was trimmed by 3 bases and J by 6 bases, leaving 11 bases between them. This CDR3 spans 13 amino acids. CDR3 loop: CASSIPGANGYTF. CDR3 in DNA: TGTGCCAGTAGTATTCCAGGGGCCAATGGCTACACCTTC.

The gene calls are TRBV6-5 and TRBJ1-2, with D tentatively TRBD1 (6 bases). The CDR3 has 14 amino acids. Germline V gene lookup returns CDR1 MNHEY and CDR2 SVGAGI. V lost 4 bases and J lost 0, with 9 bases in between. Written as DNA, the CDR3 is TGTGCCAGCAGTTGGACAGAAACTAACTATGGCTACACCTTC. Translated: CASSWTETNYGYTF.

The gene calls are TRBV19 and TRBJ1-3; D remains ambiguous. Trimming pared 5 bases from V and 2 bases from J, leaving 10 bases between. The CDR3 is 14 residues long. Looked up from germline, CDR1 is LNHDA and CDR2 is SQIVND (reference sequence). The CDR3 reads CASSVGATGNTIYF. The CDR3, as DNA: TGTGCCAGTAGTGTAGGAGCGACTGGAAACACCATATATTTT.

This clone was observed a single time. The rearrangement uses TRBV7-8 and TRBJ2-7; no definite D call. CDR1 is SGHVS and CDR2 is FQNEAQ in the germline V gene. V was trimmed by 3 bases and J by 2 bases, leaving 17 bases between them. The CDR3 runs to 16 residues. The CDR3 bases are TGTGCCAGCAGCTTTCTGAGTCAGGCAAGGACCTACGAGCAGTACTTC. It yields the protein CASSFLSQARTYEQYF. Full variable domain (remainder filled in from reference TRBV7-8 and TRBJ2-7): GAGVSQSPRYKVAKRGQDVALRCDPISGHVSLFWYQQALGQGPEFLTYFQNEAQLDKSGLPSDRFFAERPEGSVSTLKIQRTQQEDSAVYLCASSFLSQARTYEQYFGPGTRLTVT.

V gene TRBV16 combines with J gene TRBJ2-1, with TRBD1 matching 9 bases. Germline trimming cut 0 bases from V and 16 bases from J; bases unmatched to any gene: 7. The CDR3 has 13 residues. CDR1 is KGHSY, CDR2 FQNENV, per germline. As DNA, the CDR3 is TGTGCCAGCAGCCAATCCTCCGGGACAGGGCAATTCTTC. Translating it yields CASSQSSGTGQFF.

This sequence joins TRBV28 and TRBJ2-5; D gene unclear. Trimming cost V 1 base and J 2 bases, with 20 bases left between them. The CDR3 length is 18 residues. The germline V gene encodes CDR1 MDHEN and CDR2 SYDVKM. As DNA, the CDR3 is TGTGCCAGCAGTTTATACCCCGCGTTGGGCCGAACACAAGAGACCCAGTACTTC. Amino acids: CASSLYPALGRTQETQYF.

The chain combines TRBV4-1 with TRBJ2-7; the D gene is possibly TRBD1 (6 bases). V was trimmed by 0 bases and J by 6 bases, leaving 9 bases between them. Germline V gene sequence: CDR1 MGHRA, CDR2 YSYEKL. The CDR3 runs 13 residues. The CDR3 is CASSQDPRGEQYF. CDR3 coding DNA: TGCGCCAGCAGCCAAGATCCCAGGGGCGAGCAGTACTTC.

This clone was recorded once. V is TRBV5-6 and J is TRBJ2-7, with D possibly TRBD1 on 6 matching bases. The CDR3 loop spans 13 amino acids. Germline CDR1 is SGHDT and CDR2 is YYEEEE. V was shortened by 2 bases and J by 3 bases, with 9 bases between the two germline ends. The CDR3 here is CASSFQGNYEQYF. CDR3 sequence (DNA): TGTGCCAGCAGCTTTCAGGGGAACTACGAGCAGTACTTC.

The V gene is TRBV27, the J gene TRBJ1-2; tentative D call: TRBD1 (6 bases). The CDR3 consists of 13 residues. With 5 bases removed from V and 2 bases from J, the gap between germline ends came to 9 bases. Germline loops: CDR1 MNHEY, CDR2 SMNVEV (reference sequence). This CDR3 reads CASSLGANYGYTF. The CDR3 DNA sequence: TGTGCCAGCAGTCTGGGGGCGAACTATGGCTACACCTTC.